A selection of T cell receptor beta chains follows, all from one sample in a study of blood T cell repertoires in COVID-19. Data came from immunoSEQ multiplex PCR; TCRdb stores just in-frame clones and leaves some out. The profile shows 100,000 to 150,000 clones, around 86% of them singletons. Sequencing was done on a sample of peripheral blood. These receptors were obtained from a man in his 60s with acute or convalescent COVID-19. CDR3s include the opening cysteine and the closing phenylalanine or tryptophan. D genes are given only for firm matches. The size entry is marked missing in some rows and otherwise reads once, few, many or a size class.

j_gene | d_gene | v_gene | abundance | CDR3nt | CDR3aa
TRBJ1-2 | - | TRBV6-5 | once | TGTGCCAGCAGTCGGAACACTCAGGGGCCCTATGGCTACACCTTC | CASSRNTQGPYGYTF
TRBJ2-1 | - | TRBV30 | - | TGTGCCTGGAGCTACAGAAGCCATGAGCAGTTCTTC | CAWSYRSHEQFF
TRBJ1-2 | TRBD1 | TRBV5-4 | - | TGTGCCAGCAGCCTGCTCGGGACAGGGGTGACGGGCTACACCTTC | CASSLLGTGVTGYTF
TRBJ1-6 | - | TRBV27 | few | TGTGCCAGCGGAGGGTTGAGCTCCTATAATTCACCCCTCCACTTT | CASGGLSSYNSPLHF
TRBJ1-6 | - | TRBV5-5 | - | TGTGCCAGCAGTCGTTATAGCCCGTCGGGGTCACCCCTCCACTTT | CASSRYSPSGSPLHF
TRBJ1-1 | - | TRBV18 | - | TGTGCCAGCTCAACAGGTTTGAACACTGAAGCTTTCTTT | CASSTGLNTEAFF
TRBJ1-4 | TRBD1 | TRBV4-1 | - | TGCGCCAGCAGCCAAGATGCCGCCGGGACAGGAGCAACTAATGAAAAACTGTTTTTT | CASSQDAAGTGATNEKLFF
TRBJ1-2 | TRBD1 | TRBV27 | - | TGTGCCAGCAGTTTGACAGGGCCCGGTGGCTACACCTTC | CASSLTGPGGYTF
TRBJ1-2 | TRBD1 | TRBV4-1 | - | TGCGCCAGCAGCCAACCGACAGGGGGGGACTATGGCTACACCTTC | CASSQPTGGDYGYTF
TRBJ2-7 | - | TRBV30 | - | TGTGCCTGGAGTCTGCGGGGTACCTCCTACGAGCAGTACTTC | CAWSLRGTSYEQYF
TRBJ1-5 | - | TRBV9 | - | TGTGCCAGCAGCCCCAATCAAGGGGCCCAGCAGCCCCAGCATTTT | CASSPNQGAQQPQHF
TRBJ2-1 | TRBD2 | TRBV28 | - | TGTGCCAGCAGTTTCAGGGACTATACCCCCCGCTCCTACAATGAGCAGTTCTTC | CASSFRDYTPRSYNEQFF
TRBJ1-1 | - | TRBV5-1 | - | TGCGCCAGCAGCCCCCGGGGGGCGAACACTGAAGCTTTCTTT | CASSPRGANTEAFF
TRBJ1-2 | - | TRBV14 | - | TGTGCCAGCAGCCGCAGGGAAGGTGGCTACACCTTC | CASSRREGGYTF